The rows below give T cell receptor beta chains drawn from one sample of a study of blood T cell repertoires in COVID-19. Measured with immunoSEQ multiplex PCR; TCRdb has only the in-frame clones, and not every one. The profile shows approximately 200,000 clones, approximately 90% of them singletons. The source material was peripheral blood. These receptors were obtained from a man aged 25-40 years with COVID-19, enrolled during active disease. Each CDR3 is given with its conserved first and last residue. D genes are given only for firm matches. The size of a clone is reported for some rows only, either as once, few or many, or as a class for expanded clones.

J: TRBJ2-5
size: -
D: -
V: TRBV19
DNA: TGTGCCAGTTCTCGCGCCCCGCAAGAGACCCAGTACTTC
CDR3: CASSRAPQETQYF

J: TRBJ2-3
size: -
D: -
V: TRBV11-3
DNA: TGTGCCAGCAGCTCGGTTTCTAGCACAGATACGCAGTATTTT
CDR3: CASSSVSSTDTQYF

J: TRBJ2-7
size: -
D: -
V: TRBV5-6
DNA: TGTGCCAGCAGCTTGGCAGCAGGGCACGAGCAGTACTTC
CDR3: CASSLAAGHEQYF

J: TRBJ2-1
size: -
D: TRBD2
V: TRBV7-6
DNA: TGTGCCAGCAGCTTAGTGGCGGGGGGGGGATACAATGAGCAGTTCTTC
CDR3: CASSLVAGGGYNEQFF

J: TRBJ2-2
size: -
D: -
V: TRBV5-1
DNA: TGCGCCAGCAGCTTGTACAGGGAAGTCACCGGGGAGCTGTTTTTT
CDR3: CASSLYREVTGELFF

J: TRBJ2-1
size: -
D: TRBD2
V: TRBV19
DNA: TGTGCCAGTACTACTGGACTAGCGGGAATCTATGAGCAGTTCTTC
CDR3: CASTTGLAGIYEQFF

J: TRBJ2-7
size: -
D: TRBD1
V: TRBV5-1
DNA: TGCGCCAGCAGGGATGGGACAGATCCTTCATACGAGCAGTACTTC
CDR3: CASRDGTDPSYEQYF

J: TRBJ2-1
size: -
D: -
V: TRBV19
DNA: TGTGCCAGTAGCCGGAGTTACAGGAACTACAATGAGCAGTTCTTC
CDR3: CASSRSYRNYNEQFF

J: TRBJ2-7
size: -
D: -
V: TRBV3-1/TRBV3-2
DNA: TGTGCCAGCAGCCCTAGGGGCTACGAGCAGTACTTC
CDR3: CASSPRGYEQYF

J: TRBJ2-1
size: once
D: TRBD2
V: TRBV9
DNA: TGTGCCAGCAGCGTATCAAAGCGGGACTACAATGAGCAGTTCTTC
CDR3: CASSVSKRDYNEQFF

J: TRBJ1-4
size: -
D: -
V: TRBV5-4
DNA: TGTGCCAGCAGCTTGGGGGCCGGGAGCGGCGAAAAACTGTTTTTT
CDR3: CASSLGAGSGEKLFF

J: TRBJ1-2
size: -
D: TRBD1
V: TRBV6-2/TRBV6-3
DNA: TGTGCCAGCAGTTACGAGGGGGCTGGCTATGGCTACACCTTC
CDR3: CASSYEGAGYGYTF

J: TRBJ2-1
size: -
D: TRBD1
V: TRBV11-2
DNA: TGTGCCAGCAGCTCCGGACAGGGAAGGAGTGAGCAGTTCTTC
CDR3: CASSSGQGRSEQFF

J: TRBJ1-5
size: -
D: -
V: TRBV6-1
DNA: TGTGCCAGCAGTGAACAAGGGAGCCATCAGCCCCAGCATTTT
CDR3: CASSEQGSHQPQHF

J: TRBJ1-6
size: few
D: TRBD1
V: TRBV19
DNA: TGTGCCAGTAGTATCCCCGACAGGGAAAGTTCACCCCTCCACTTT
CDR3: CASSIPDRESSPLHF

J: TRBJ2-1
size: -
D: -
V: TRBV7-9
DNA: TGTGCCAGCAGCTCCCCTCTGAGCAATGAGCAGTTCTTC
CDR3: CASSSPLSNEQFF

J: TRBJ1-4
size: -
D: -
V: TRBV19
DNA: TGTGCCAGTGTCGGAGGGCCAGCTAATGAAAAACTGTTTTTT
CDR3: CASVGGPANEKLFF

J: TRBJ2-7
size: -
D: -
V: TRBV6-6
DNA: TGTGCCAGCAGCCCCCATATTGCAGGGGAGCAGTACTTC
CDR3: CASSPHIAGEQYF

J: TRBJ2-7
size: -
D: -
V: TRBV7-9
DNA: TGTGCCAGCGCCCAAGCTCTAGCGAACGAGCAGTACTTC
CDR3: CASAQALANEQYF

J: TRBJ1-2
size: -
D: -
V: TRBV6-5
DNA: TGTGCCAGCAGTTCCCAGGACACCTCCTATGGCTACACCTTC
CDR3: CASSSQDTSYGYTF

J: TRBJ2-1
size: -
D: TRBD2
V: TRBV5-6
DNA: TGTGCCAGCAGCCGTGGGATACTAACTAGCGGGAGGAGAGATGAGCAGTTCTTC
CDR3: CASSRGILTSGRRDEQFF

J: TRBJ1-5
size: -
D: -
V: TRBV6-2/TRBV6-3
DNA: TGTGCCAGCAGTTACTCGACGGGGGGTCAGCCCCAGCATTTT
CDR3: CASSYSTGGQPQHF

J: TRBJ1-1
size: once
D: -
V: TRBV5-4
DNA: TGTGCCAGCAGCTCGATTATTGGGGGGATGAACACTGAAGCTTTCTTT
CDR3: CASSSIIGGMNTEAFF

J: TRBJ1-3
size: -
D: TRBD1
V: TRBV28
DNA: TGTGCCAGCAGCTCGACAGGGGTCGGAAACACCATATATTTT
CDR3: CASSSTGVGNTIYF

J: TRBJ1-1
size: -
D: TRBD1
V: TRBV28
DNA: TGTGCCAGCAGTTCAGGGGGCACTGAAGCTTTCTTT
CDR3: CASSSGGTEAFF

J: TRBJ2-7
size: -
D: -
V: TRBV6-2/TRBV6-3
DNA: TGTGCCAGCAGTTACTCCCGGTCCTACGAGCAGTACTTC
CDR3: CASSYSRSYEQYF

J: TRBJ2-3
size: -
D: TRBD2
V: TRBV7-2
DNA: TGTGGAACGGGGGGGAGGTCGACAGATACGCAGTATTTT
CDR3: CGTGGRSTDTQYF

J: TRBJ2-3
size: -
D: TRBD2
V: TRBV29-1
DNA: TGCAGCGTTCGGACTAGACACACAGATACGCAGTATTTT
CDR3: CSVRTRHTDTQYF

J: TRBJ2-7
size: -
D: TRBD2
V: TRBV5-5
DNA: TGTGCCAGCATGGCGGGGGGTACTGGCTACGAGCAGTACTTC
CDR3: CASMAGGTGYEQYF